Following are 13 T cell receptor beta chains from one sample sequenced in a study of monozygotic twins with inflammatory bowel disease. From the 5' RACE reads, TCRdb lists one entry per CDR3 protein and no DNA. The sample has hundreds of thousands of distinct CDR3 sequences; the top ten hold 2% to 2.5%. Input material: blood. All receptors derive from a human donor with ulcerative colitis or Crohn's disease, or a healthy co-twin of an affected twin (not recorded which).

The chain links TRBV10-3 to TRBJ1-3; without DNA, the TCRdb call of TRBD1 cannot be checked. This CDR3 has 15 residues. Germline CDR1 reads ENHRY; CDR2 reads SYGVKD. The CDR3 reads CAISRGAPSGNTIYF.

This chain joins TRBV12-3 or TRBV12-4 and TRBJ2-1; TCRdb's D gene call, TRBD2, goes unchecked for lack of DNA. The CDR3 length is 15 residues. The chain's CDR3 is CASSLRTSGRNEQFF.

This chain joins TRBV20-1 and TRBJ2-7; TCRdb's D call, TRBD2, is unchecked because there is no DNA. The CDR3 spans 12 residues. Germline V gene data show CDR1 as DFQATT and CDR2 as SNEGSKA (reference sequence). The CDR3 loop reads CSAISGPYEQYF.

The chain couples TRBV18 to TRBJ1-6; the TCRdb call, TRBD1, lacks DNA for checking. Germline CDR1 is KGHSH and CDR2 is LQKENI. This CDR3 spans 15 amino acids. CDR3 region: CASSPDAGVWGALHF.

This chain uses TRBV10-2 with TRBJ2-7; TCRdb indicates TRBD1, and absent DNA this call remains unverified. The CDR3 has 16 residues. Germline V gives CDR1 WSHSY, CDR2 SAAADI. This CDR3 reads CASSERKRQGGDEQYF.

The rearrangement joins TRBV29-1 to TRBJ1-1. The length of the CDR3 is 12 residues. Germline V CDR1 and CDR2: SQVTM, ANQGSEA. This CDR3 is CSVLRANTEAFF.

The V call is TRBV20-1, the J call TRBJ2-7; TCRdb picks TRBD2, but there is no DNA to check that call. This CDR3 spans 14 amino acids. The germline gives CDR1 DFQATT, CDR2 SNEGSKA (reference sequence). The CDR3 sequence: CSATRDSSSYEQYF.

This rearrangement joins TRBV29-1 to TRBJ2-1; the D call from TCRdb, TRBD1, cannot be confirmed without DNA. This CDR3 has 14 amino acids. CDR1 and CDR2 (germline): SQVTM, ANQGSEA. CDR3: CSVPQGPTYNEQFF.

The J gene is TRBJ2-7, the V gene TRBV7-9; TCRdb indicates TRBD2, and absent DNA this call remains unverified. Germline V lookup: CDR1 SEHNR, CDR2 FQNEAQ (reference sequence). The CDR3 sequence is 14 residues long. The CDR3 reads CASSLGGGPYEQYF.

The chain combines TRBV11-3 with TRBJ2-1; TCRdb selects TRBD2, and the lack of DNA leaves this call unchecked. In germline, CDR1 is SGHNT, CDR2 YENEEA. The CDR3 spans 15 residues. CDR3 loop: CASSLGEREINEQFF.

V gene TRBV20-1 combines with J gene TRBJ2-5; lacking DNA, the TRBD1 call made by TCRdb goes unchecked. Germline values: CDR1 DFQATT, CDR2 SNEGSKA (reference sequence). This CDR3 region has 11 residues. The CDR3 is CSVPQGATQYF.

V and J are TRBV9 and TRBJ1-2. CDR1 and CDR2 (germline): SGDLS, YYNGEE. This CDR3 has 13 amino acids. The CDR3 spells CASSVEVVGGYTF.

V is TRBV27 and J is TRBJ2-1; TCRdb picks TRBD2, but there is no DNA to check that call. The CDR3 contains 16 residues. In germline, CDR1 is MNHEY, CDR2 SMNVEV (reference sequence). This chain's CDR3 is CASSILLAGGPGEQFF.